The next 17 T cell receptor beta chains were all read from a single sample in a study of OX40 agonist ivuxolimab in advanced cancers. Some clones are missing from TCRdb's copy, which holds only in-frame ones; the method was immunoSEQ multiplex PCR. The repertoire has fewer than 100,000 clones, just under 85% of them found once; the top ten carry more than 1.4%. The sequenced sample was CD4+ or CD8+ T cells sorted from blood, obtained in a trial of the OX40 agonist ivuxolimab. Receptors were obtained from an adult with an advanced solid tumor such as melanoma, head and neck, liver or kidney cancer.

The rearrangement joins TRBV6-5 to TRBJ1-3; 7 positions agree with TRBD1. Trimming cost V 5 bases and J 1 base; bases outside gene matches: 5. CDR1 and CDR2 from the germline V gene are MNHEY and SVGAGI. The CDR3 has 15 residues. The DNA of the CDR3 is TGTGCCAGCAGTAACAGGGGCTCTTCTGGAAACACCATATATTTT. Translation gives CASSNRGSSGNTIYF.

CDR3 nucleotide sequence: TGTGCCAGCAGTGGACCGGGACAGGATAATTCACCCCTCCACTTT. This translates into CASSGPGQDNSPLHF. V gene TRBV6-1 combines with J gene TRBJ1-6; 8 bases align to TRBD1. The junction had 4 bases not matched to a gene; V was cut back by 4 bases and J by 5 bases. Germline V lookup: CDR1 MNHNS, CDR2 SASEGT. CDR3 length equals 15 residues.

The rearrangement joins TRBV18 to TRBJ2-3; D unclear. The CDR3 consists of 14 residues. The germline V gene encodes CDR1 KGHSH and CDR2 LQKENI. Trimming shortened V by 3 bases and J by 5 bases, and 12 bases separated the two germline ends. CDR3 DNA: TGTGCCAGCTCACCTGGAGCTAGTCAAGATACGCAGTATTTT. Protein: CASSPGASQDTQYF.

CDR3 residues: CASSPANTQETQYF. As DNA, the CDR3 is TGTGCCAGCTCACCGGCTAATACACAAGAGACCCAGTACTTC. The chain links TRBV18 to TRBJ2-5; the D is unclear. Deletions cut 3 bases from V and 2 bases from J, with 10 bases between. CDR1 is KGHSH and CDR2 is LQKENI in the germline V gene. The CDR3 covers 14 residues. The full variable domain, in which reference TRBV18 and TRBJ2-5 provide the parts outside the CDR3, is NAGVMQNPRHLVRRRGQEARLRCSPMKGHSHVYWYRQLPEEGLKFMVYLQKENIIDESGMPKERFSAEFPKEGPSILRIQQVVRGDSAAYFCASSPANTQETQYFGPGTRLLVL.

The chain's CDR3 is CASSLFGGGANTGELFF. CDR3 coding DNA: TGTGCCAGCAGCTTGTTTGGTGGAGGCGCGAACACCGGGGAGCTGTTTTTT. The gene calls are TRBV5-6 and TRBJ2-2; D may be TRBD2 (5 bases). Germline V gene data show CDR1 as SGHDT and CDR2 as YYEEEE. Trimming stripped 1 base from V and 0 bases from J, with 13 bases between. The CDR3 spans 17 residues.

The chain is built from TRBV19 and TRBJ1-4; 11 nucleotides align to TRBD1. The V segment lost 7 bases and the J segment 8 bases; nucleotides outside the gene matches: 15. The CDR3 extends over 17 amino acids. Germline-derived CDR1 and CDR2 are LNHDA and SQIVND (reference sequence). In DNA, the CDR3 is TGTGCCAGTATCGCCGGACAGGGGGCAGGTATCGGGGAAAAACTGTTTTTT. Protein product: CASIAGQGAGIGEKLFF.

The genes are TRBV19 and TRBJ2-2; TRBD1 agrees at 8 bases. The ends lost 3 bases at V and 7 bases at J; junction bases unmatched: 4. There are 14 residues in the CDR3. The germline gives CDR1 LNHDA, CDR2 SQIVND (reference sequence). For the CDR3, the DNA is TGTGCCAGTAGTATCGACAGGGGTGGCGGGGAGCTGTTTTTT. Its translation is CASSIDRGGGELFF.

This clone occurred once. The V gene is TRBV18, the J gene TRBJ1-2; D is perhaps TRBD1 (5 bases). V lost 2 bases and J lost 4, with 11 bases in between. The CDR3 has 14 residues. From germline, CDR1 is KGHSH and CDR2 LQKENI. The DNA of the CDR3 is TGTGCCAGCTCACCAGCGAGAGACAGCTATGGCTACACCTTC. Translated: CASSPARDSYGYTF.

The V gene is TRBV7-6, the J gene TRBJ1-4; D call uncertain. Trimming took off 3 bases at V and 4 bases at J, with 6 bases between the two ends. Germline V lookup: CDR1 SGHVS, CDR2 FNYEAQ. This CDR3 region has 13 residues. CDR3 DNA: TGTGCCAGCAGCTTGGCGGTTAATGAAAAACTGTTTTTT. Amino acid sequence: CASSLAVNEKLFF.

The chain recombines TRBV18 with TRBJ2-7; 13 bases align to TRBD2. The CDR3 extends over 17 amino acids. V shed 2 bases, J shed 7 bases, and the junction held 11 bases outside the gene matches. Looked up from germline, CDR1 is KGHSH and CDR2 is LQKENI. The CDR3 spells CASSPRAPGLAGREQYF. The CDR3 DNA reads TGTGCCAGCTCACCAAGAGCACCGGGACTAGCGGGACGGGAGCAGTACTTC.

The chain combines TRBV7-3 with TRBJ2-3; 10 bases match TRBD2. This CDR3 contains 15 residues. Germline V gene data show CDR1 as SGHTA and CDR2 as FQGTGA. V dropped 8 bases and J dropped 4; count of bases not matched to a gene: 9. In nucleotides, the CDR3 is TGTGCCAGCGCCAGGGCTAGCGGGAGTTCAGATACGCAGTATTTT. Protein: CASARASGSSDTQYF.

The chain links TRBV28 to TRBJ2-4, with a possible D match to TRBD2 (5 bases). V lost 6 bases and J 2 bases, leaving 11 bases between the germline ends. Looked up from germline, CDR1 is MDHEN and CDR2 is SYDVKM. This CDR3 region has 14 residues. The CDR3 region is CASRGVDPKNIQYF. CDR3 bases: TGTGCCAGCAGGGGAGTTGATCCCAAAAACATTCAGTACTTC.

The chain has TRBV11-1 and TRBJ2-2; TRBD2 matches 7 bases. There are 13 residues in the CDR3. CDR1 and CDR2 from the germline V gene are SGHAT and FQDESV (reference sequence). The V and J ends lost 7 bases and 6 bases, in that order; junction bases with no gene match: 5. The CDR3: CASTGRPAGELFF. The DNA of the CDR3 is TGTGCCAGCACCGGGAGGCCCGCCGGGGAGCTGTTTTTT.

The CDR3 here is CASGTGTPGSPLHF. The CDR3 nucleotides are TGTGCTAGTGGTACCGGGACCCCCGGGTCACCCCTCCACTTT. V gene TRBV12-5 combines with J gene TRBJ1-6; D possibly corresponds to TRBD1 (5 bases). From germline, CDR1 is LGHNT and CDR2 FRNRAP. V lost 5 bases and J lost 10, with 15 bases in between. CDR3 length equals 14 residues.

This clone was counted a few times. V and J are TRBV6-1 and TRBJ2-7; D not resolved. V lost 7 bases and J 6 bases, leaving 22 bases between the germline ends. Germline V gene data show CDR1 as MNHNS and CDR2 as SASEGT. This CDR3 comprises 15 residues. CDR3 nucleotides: TGTGCCAGCACCCTGGGAACGATTAGAGGATCCGAGCAGTACTTC. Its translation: CASTLGTIRGSEQYF.

DNA of the CDR3: TGTGCCAGCAACCTAGCGGGGGGGCCCTCAGATACGCAGTATTTT. It codes for CASNLAGGPSDTQYF. The J gene is TRBJ2-3, the V gene TRBV28; 12 bases map to TRBD2. The germline V gene encodes CDR1 MDHEN and CDR2 SYDVKM. The ends lost 7 bases at V and 4 bases at J; junction bases unmatched: 6. The CDR3 has 15 amino acids.

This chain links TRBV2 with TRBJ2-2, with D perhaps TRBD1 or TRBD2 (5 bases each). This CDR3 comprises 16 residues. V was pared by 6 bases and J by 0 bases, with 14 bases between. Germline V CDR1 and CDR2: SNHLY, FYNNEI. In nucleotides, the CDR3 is TGTGCCAGCAGGGATGCCGGGACGACGAACACCGGGGAGCTGTTTTTT. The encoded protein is CASRDAGTTNTGELFF.